This T cell receptor (beta chain) is drawn from a study of human T cells and chemical hapten exposure. Study information: Sensitization used 2% DPC on about 2 cm by about 2 cm upper inner arm skin.

In this sample, this clonotype turned up a few times. Each CDR3 protein is one row after TCRdb ran MiXCR on the RACE reads. The sample records some 400,000 distinct CDR3 sequences, around 4.8% being singletons. This sample's time point: patch test 1, 2 weeks after DPC sensitization. Treatment specified: therapeutic diphenylcyclopropenone sensitization with weekly scalp DPC. Suited to DPC and affected by alopecia, the donors ranged from 18 to 70 years old. Trimming stripped 1 base from V and 3 bases from J, with 15 bases between. The CDR3 totals 16 residues. Germline V gene data show CDR1 as LGHDT and CDR2 as YNNKEL (reference sequence).

Sequences were derived from whole blood, sampled in connection with sensitization to the hapten diphenylcyclopropenone (DPC). This receptor was identified in a woman in her 50s with alopecia areata. Some clones in this sample may be carry-over from other donors' samples. The rearrangement joins TRBV3-1 to TRBJ1-2; the D gene is possibly TRBD1 (5 bases). The CDR3 nucleotides are TGTGCCAGCAGCCAAGGATTCGGAGGGACTGACTATGGCTACACCTTC. Translation gives CASSQGFGGTDYGYTF.